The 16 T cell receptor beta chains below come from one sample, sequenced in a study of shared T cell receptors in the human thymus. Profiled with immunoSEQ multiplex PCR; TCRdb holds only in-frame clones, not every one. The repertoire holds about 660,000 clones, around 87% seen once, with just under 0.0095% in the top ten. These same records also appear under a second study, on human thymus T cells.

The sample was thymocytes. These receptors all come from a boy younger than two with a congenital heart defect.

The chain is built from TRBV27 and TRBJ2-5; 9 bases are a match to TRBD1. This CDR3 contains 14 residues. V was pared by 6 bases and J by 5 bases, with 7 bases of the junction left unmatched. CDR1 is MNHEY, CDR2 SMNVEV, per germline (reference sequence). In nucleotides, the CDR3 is TGTGCCAGCAGGGCGACAGGGGGTCACGAGACCCAGTACTTC. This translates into CASRATGGHETQYF.

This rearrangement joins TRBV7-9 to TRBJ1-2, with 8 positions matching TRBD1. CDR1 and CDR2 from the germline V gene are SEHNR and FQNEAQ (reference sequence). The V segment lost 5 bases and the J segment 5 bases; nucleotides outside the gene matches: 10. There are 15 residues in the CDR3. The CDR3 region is CASSQTDRVGYGYTF. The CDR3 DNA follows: TGTGCCAGCAGCCAGACGGACAGGGTCGGGTATGGCTACACCTTC.

CDR3 nucleotides: TGTGCCAGCAGCAATCAGGGGGGAGGTGAGCAGTTCTTC. As protein: CASSNQGGGEQFF. The chain couples TRBV6-5 to TRBJ2-1; maybe TRBD1 (7 bases). Germline V gene sequence: CDR1 MNHEY, CDR2 SVGAGI. Between the trimmed V and J ends, which lost 6 bases and 9 bases, there was a span of 15 bases. The CDR3 sequence is 13 residues long.

The CDR3 is CASSLEARGDTQYF. In nucleotides, the CDR3 is TGTGCCAGCAGCTTAGAGGCCCGGGGAGATACGCAGTATTTT. The chain joins TRBV7-2 to TRBJ2-3, with TRBD2 as a possible D gene (5 bases). The V gene's germline CDR1 is SGHTA and CDR2 FQGNSA. The CDR3 runs to 14 residues. V dropped 1 base and J dropped 5 bases, with 10 bases sitting between them. The full variable domain, completed using reference TRBV7-2 and TRBJ2-3, is GAGVSQSPSNKVTEKGKDVELRCDPISGHTALYWYRQSLGQGLEFLIYFQGNSAPDKSGLPSDRFSAERTGGSVSTLTIQRTQQEDSAVYLCASSLEARGDTQYFGPGTRLTVL.

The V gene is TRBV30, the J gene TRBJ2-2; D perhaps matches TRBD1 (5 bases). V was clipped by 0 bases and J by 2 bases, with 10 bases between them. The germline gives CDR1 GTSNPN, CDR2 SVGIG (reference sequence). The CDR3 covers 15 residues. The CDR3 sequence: CAWSVIRGNTGELFF. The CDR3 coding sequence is TGTGCCTGGAGTGTAATAAGGGGAAACACCGGGGAGCTGTTTTTT.

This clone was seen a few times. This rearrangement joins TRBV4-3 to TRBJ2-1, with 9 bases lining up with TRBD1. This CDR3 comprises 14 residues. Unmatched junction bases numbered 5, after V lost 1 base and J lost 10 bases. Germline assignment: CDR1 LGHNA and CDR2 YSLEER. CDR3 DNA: TGCGCCAGCAGCCAAGGACAGGGGGATCGGGAGCAGTTCTTC. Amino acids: CASSQGQGDREQFF.

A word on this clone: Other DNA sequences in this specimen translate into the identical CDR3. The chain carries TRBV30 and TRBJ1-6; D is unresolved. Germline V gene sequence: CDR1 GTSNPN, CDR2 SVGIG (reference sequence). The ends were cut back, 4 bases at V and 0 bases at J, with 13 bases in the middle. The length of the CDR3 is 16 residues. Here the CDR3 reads CAWTSSVVSYNSPLHF. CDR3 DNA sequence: TGTGCCTGGACCTCGTCTGTAGTCTCCTATAATTCACCCCTCCACTTT.

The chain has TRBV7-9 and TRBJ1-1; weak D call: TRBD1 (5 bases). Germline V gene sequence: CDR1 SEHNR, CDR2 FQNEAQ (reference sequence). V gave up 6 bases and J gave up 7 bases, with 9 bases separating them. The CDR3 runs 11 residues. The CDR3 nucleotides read TGTGCCAGCAGGGGCAGGGTTGAAGCTTTCTTT. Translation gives CASRGRVEAFF.

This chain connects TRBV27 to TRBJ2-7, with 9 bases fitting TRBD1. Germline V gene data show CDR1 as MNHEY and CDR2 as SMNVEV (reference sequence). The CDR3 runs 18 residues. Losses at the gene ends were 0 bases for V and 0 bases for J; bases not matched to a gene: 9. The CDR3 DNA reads TGTGCCAGCAGTTTATCCCGGGGGACAGGGCAGTACTCCTACGAGCAGTACTTC. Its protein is CASSLSRGTGQYSYEQYF.

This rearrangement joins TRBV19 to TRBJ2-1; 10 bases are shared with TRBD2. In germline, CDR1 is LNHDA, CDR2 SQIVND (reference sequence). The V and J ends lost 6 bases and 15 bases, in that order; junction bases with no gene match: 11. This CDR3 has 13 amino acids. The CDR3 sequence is CASRSSGGHLPFF. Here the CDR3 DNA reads TGTGCCAGTAGATCTAGCGGGGGCCACCTTCCGTTCTTC.

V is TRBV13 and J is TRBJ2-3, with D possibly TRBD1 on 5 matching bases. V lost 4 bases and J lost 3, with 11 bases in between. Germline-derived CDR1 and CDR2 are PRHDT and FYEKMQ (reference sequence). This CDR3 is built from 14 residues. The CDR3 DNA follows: TGTGCCAGCAGCTCGACAGTCACGACAGATACGCAGTATTTT. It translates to CASSSTVTTDTQYF.

CDR3 region: CATSSVDGEEGNQPQHF. Here the CDR3 DNA reads TGTGCCACCAGCTCCGTCGACGGGGAAGAAGGCAATCAGCCCCAGCATTTT. The rearrangement links TRBV15 to TRBJ1-5; D gene unclear. The V and J ends lost 5 bases and 2 bases respectively, with 19 bases between them. From germline, CDR1 is LNHNV and CDR2 YYDKDF (reference sequence). The CDR3 contains 17 residues.

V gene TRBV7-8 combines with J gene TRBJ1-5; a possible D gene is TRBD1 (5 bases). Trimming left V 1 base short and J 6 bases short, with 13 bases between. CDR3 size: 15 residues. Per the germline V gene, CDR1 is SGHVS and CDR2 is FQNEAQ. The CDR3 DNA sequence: TGTGCCAGCAGCTTAGAGGCAGGGTCATGTCAGCCCCAGCATTTT. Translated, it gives CASSLEAGSCQPQHF. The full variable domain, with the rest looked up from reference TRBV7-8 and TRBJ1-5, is GAGVSQSPRYKVAKRGQDVALRCDPISGHVSLFWYQQALGQGPEFLTYFQNEAQLDKSGLPSDRFFAERPEGSVSTLKIQRTQQEDSAVYLCASSLEAGSCQPQHFGDGTRLSIL.

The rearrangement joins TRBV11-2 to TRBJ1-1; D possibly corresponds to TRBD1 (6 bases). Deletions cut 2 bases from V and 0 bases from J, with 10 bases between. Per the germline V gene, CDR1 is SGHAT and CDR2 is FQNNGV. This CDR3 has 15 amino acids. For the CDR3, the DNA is TGTGCCAGCAGCTTACAGGGGACTATGAACACTGAAGCTTTCTTT. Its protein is CASSLQGTMNTEAFF.

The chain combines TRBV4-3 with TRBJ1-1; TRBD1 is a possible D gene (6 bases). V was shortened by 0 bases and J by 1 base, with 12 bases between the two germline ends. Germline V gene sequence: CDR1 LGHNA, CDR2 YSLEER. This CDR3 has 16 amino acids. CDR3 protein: CASSQEITGWNTEAFF. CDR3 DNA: TGCGCCAGCAGCCAAGAAATTACAGGGTGGAACACTGAAGCTTTCTTT.

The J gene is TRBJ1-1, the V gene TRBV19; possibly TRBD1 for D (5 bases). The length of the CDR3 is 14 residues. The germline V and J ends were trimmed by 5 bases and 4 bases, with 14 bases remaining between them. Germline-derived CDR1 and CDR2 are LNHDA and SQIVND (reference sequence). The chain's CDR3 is CASSLTRGGTEAFF. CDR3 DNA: TGTGCCAGTAGTCTCACGAGGGGAGGCACTGAAGCTTTCTTT.